The T cell receptor beta chain described here comes from a study of cytomegalovirus exposure and HLA in healthy donors (dated by TCRdb to 2016 to 2017). For the wider study: According to an earlier analysis of a few hundred of the donors, 150 million to 200 million T cells yielded roughly 100 million unique TCR beta sequences and about 300 Gb of sequence data. Approximately 300 gigabases of sequencing data and roughly 80 million unique TCR sequences made up an early release that covered approximately 620 HLA-typed donors. Of the 300 to 450 genotyped donors, roughly 80% were placed in the genetic ancestry cluster associated with self-reported Caucasian donors. The aim of the study was to test whether cataloging public T cell receptors could identify signatures of past pathogen exposure. The study used immunosequencing to profile the T cell repertoires of approximately 630 subjects and linked those repertoires to cytomegalovirus serostatus. Along with the 666-subject first cohort, a separate validation cohort of over 90 different subjects was used. To predict cytomegalovirus infection status, the study brought together high-throughput TCR immunosequencing, statistical association of individual TCRs with disease status, and machine learning. A later analysis re-analyzed previously published TCR beta repertoires from approximately 670 donors and added high-resolution HLA genotyping to study TCR occurrence patterns. In the later analysis, no new phenotypic data were used to find candidate immune exposures; instead, reliance was placed on TCR beta sequences and their occurrence across donors. An earlier analysis of some 500 of the donors used high-throughput TCR beta sequencing to judge whether each TCR beta V gene segment behaved as functional or pseudogenic. Alongside the repertoire data, information on donor age, sex, ethnicity and CMV serostatus was compiled. A later genetic analysis used genome-wide SNP genotypes for about 60% of the roughly 670 donors, treating that subset as a discovery cohort. Every repertoire in the discovery cohort had been generated on one and the same sequencing platform. HLA typing included class I and class II loci at four-digit resolution. Typing coverage differed by locus: A, B, C, DRB1 and DQB1 were typed in roughly 629-640 donors, DQA1 in approximately 520, DPA1 in some 570, and DPB1 in roughly 470. Five DR-DQ haplotypes were treated as single units for association and clustering because of strong linkage in the cohort. Among around 400 genotyped donors of the cohort, an average of around 250,000 unique TCR beta nucleotide sequences was sequenced per donor, of which 15% to 20% were non-productive.

Library generation was performed with the immunoSEQ multiplex PCR assay. The multiplex PCR relied on a mix of 60 forward primers for TCR Vbeta segments and 13 reverse primers for TCR Jbeta segments. Amplification of the CDR3 region of rearranged TCR beta genes was performed with a multiplex PCR assay on genomic DNA. On the Illumina HiSeq System, the amplified TCR beta libraries were sequenced as 87-base-pair reads. The paper's processing steps were these. In a later analysis, some 80 million unique TCR beta chains were counted across the approximately 620 repertoires, and roughly 10 million of these chains were shared by at least two donors. Raw reads were error-corrected and collapsed into unique sequences with a nearest-neighbor algorithm that merged closely related sequences to remove PCR and sequencing errors. Alignment of CDR3 sequences to IMGT reference sequences was used to assign V, D and J gene segments. Each retained sequence needed at least a six-nucleotide match to both a V gene segment and a J gene segment. Rearrangements were classified as productive when the CDR3 lacked stop codons and remained in frame with V and J, and all other rearrangements were classified as non-productive. CDR3 was defined by IMGT convention, running from the second conserved V-encoded cysteine to the conserved J-encoded phenylalanine. The earlier analysis of 500 to 650 of the donors excluded any sequence lacking an unambiguous match to a single V gene segment. An earlier analysis of just under 600 of the donors called V segments functional above 56.7% productive rearrangements and segregating when the between-donor standard deviation exceeded 5%. A statistical classification framework was built to diagnose cytomegalovirus status from the catalog of TCR beta chain sequences. V and J gene assignment, in a later analysis, came from comparing TCR nucleotide sequences with IMGT/GENE-DB human TR gene sequences. In a later analysis, CDR3 sequences and most-parsimonious VDJ recombination scenarios were assigned using the TCRdist pipeline. In a later analysis, each TCR beta chain was defined by its CDR3 amino acid sequence together with its V-gene family, and reads without a unique V-gene family were excluded. To address suspected cross-contamination and a sequencing artifact, a later analysis removed 592 highly shared, low-generation-probability nucleotide sequences. A later analysis calculated a clonal expansion index for each public chain from normalized within-repertoire ranks of inferred template counts. Generation probabilities in a later analysis came from a VDJ recombination model fitted to out-of-frame rearrangements, and those results were checked against IGoR. Hypergeometric tests were used in a later analysis to score TCR-TCR, TCR-HLA and TCR-CMV co-occurrence, with a repertoire-size bias correction applied to the TCR pairs. False discovery rates were estimated in a later analysis by permuting HLA or CMV assignments 20 times. In a later analysis, co-occurring TCRs were grouped using DBSCAN, and TCRdist sequence similarity was added for clustering within HLA-allele-positive subsets. For co-occurrence clustering, repertoires with fewer than 30,000 or more than 120,000 public chains were excluded, along with roughly 5 repertoires with anomalous nucleotide sharing. Sourced from immuneACCESS, this table was stored by TCRdb with only in-frame sequences that have V and J called. A share of the clones is absent; for the studies checked, an unresolved V gene accounts for under half, and the remainder has no known explanation. The D gene and trimming were derived from the DNA, and the V and J assignments and clone size from that table. The sample table contains around 130,000 clones; only one count was recorded for approximately 77% of them. Of the sample, over 0.9% falls within the top ten clones.

Only a few counts were recorded for this clone. No antigen is known for it. No base quality information exists; no much larger clone differs at one position. The paper's findings and limits, for the study overall: Linkage disequilibrium might explain the correlated functional status among segregating V segments, but an unknown experimental factor could not be ruled out. Because HLA typing was unavailable for some donors at each locus, only the typed subset was used in association tests. In a later genetic analysis, fewer N-insertions in productive TCRs were reported among donors in an Asian-associated ancestry cluster than the roughly 700-donor mean. In a later genetic analysis, a missense DCLRE1C variant was associated with V-gene and J-gene trimming of TCR beta chains, and the association was replicated in an independent cohort. A later analysis found that most CMV-associated TCR beta chains appeared HLA-restricted, with HLA associations seemingly driven largely by CMV exposure. Because the 87-base-pair reads could not distinguish some IMGT-functional V segments, including TRBV6-2 and TRBV6-3, those segments were excluded. Only TCR beta chains were sequenced in this cohort, and the absence of alpha or paired-chain data limited detectable features. A later analysis reported that several top co-occurrence clusters appeared linked to parvovirus B19, influenza, CMV and Epstein-Barr virus. In vitro tests confirmed that a few of the cytomegalovirus-associated TCR beta chains recognize cytomegalovirus antigens. The study gave a list of 150 to 200 TCR beta chains associated with cytomegalovirus. Because counts were too low, under 20 rarely observed V segments, including chromosome 9 orphons, were left out of the earlier analysis of about 500 of the donors. It was suggested by the authors that the approach could potentially be generalized to other disease states and immunological phenotypes. Sequencing depth was assumed to be roughly uniform across donors in the presence/absence analyses, though that assumption may not hold. At a false discovery rate of 0.05, a later analysis linked approximately 18,000 TCR beta sequences to specific HLA alleles. Strong co-occurrence of HLA alleles, especially DR and DQ, made assigning TCR associations to individual alleles difficult. A group of highly shared sequence variants was considered likely to be a technical artifact of the sequencing pipeline. CMV serostatus was the only immune exposure information available for the cohort. A further reported finding was that TCR beta sequences accurately predicted the HLA-A and HLA-B alleles for most subjects in the first cohort. In an earlier analysis of fewer than 750 of the donors, most TCR beta V segments were observed in productive rearrangements about 87% or about 30% of the time, broadly matching IMGT annotations. Most TCR sequences were seen in very few donors, while some public TCRs were found in many individuals. The classifier was reported to diagnose cytomegalovirus status with high specificity and sensitivity in both the original cohort and the validation cohort. A later analysis found that TCR association rates varied across HLA loci, with DRB1 alleles showing the most associated TCRs and HLA-C alleles the fewest. Compared with equally common non-associated chains, HLA-associated TCR beta chains in a later analysis were more clonally expanded and had lower generation probabilities.

The cohort consisted of approximately 670 healthy bone marrow donors. At the time of sampling, all cohort members were nominally healthy, though unrecorded immune exposures were likely present. The donor tested CMV seronegative and was one of the 352 seronegative cohort members. A peripheral blood sample was collected from each donor, and TCR beta sequencing was performed on peripheral blood mononuclear cells. The Qiagen DNeasy Blood Extraction Kit was used to extract genomic DNA from the blood cell samples. Spanning cysteine to phenylalanine, the CDR3 consists of 14 amino acids. Left in the record is the CDR3 DNA by itself, 42 bases read in frame from the first base. The germline V gene provides CDR1 SGHNT and CDR2 YENEEA. The germline ends are 14 bases apart after V is trimmed by 5 bases and J by 4 bases.

This TCR was recovered from a woman in her sixties in good health and CMV-seronegative. Sequencing input: PBMCs. The receptor chain draws on TRBV11-3 and TRBJ2-5; possibly the D gene is TRBD2, per 7 matching bases. CDR3 region: CASSQGRGTETQYF. DNA sequence: TGTGCCAGCAGCCAAGGGAGGGGGACAGAGACCCAGTACTTC.